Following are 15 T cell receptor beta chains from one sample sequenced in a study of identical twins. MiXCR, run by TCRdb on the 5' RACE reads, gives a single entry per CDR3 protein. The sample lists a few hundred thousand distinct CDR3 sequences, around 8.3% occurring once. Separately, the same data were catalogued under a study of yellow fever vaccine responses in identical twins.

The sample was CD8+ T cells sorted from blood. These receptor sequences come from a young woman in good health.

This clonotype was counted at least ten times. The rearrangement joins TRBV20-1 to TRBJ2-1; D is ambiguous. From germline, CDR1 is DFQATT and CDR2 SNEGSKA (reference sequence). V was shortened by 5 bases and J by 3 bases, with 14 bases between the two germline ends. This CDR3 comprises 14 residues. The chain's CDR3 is CSAGTTVDYNEQFF. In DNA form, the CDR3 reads TGCAGTGCTGGAACGACTGTCGACTACAATGAGCAGTTCTTC.

CDR3 amino acids: CASSEDRDHYEQYF. Here the CDR3 DNA reads TGTGCCAGCAGCGAGGACAGGGACCACTACGAGCAGTACTTC. This chain links TRBV7-6 with TRBJ2-7; TRBD1 matches at 8 bases. Unmatched junction bases numbered 6, after V lost 5 bases and J lost 3 bases. The germline CDR1 and CDR2 sequences are SGHVS and FNYEAQ. The CDR3 is made up of 14 amino acids. The whole variable domain, remainder taken from reference TRBV7-6 and TRBJ2-7, is GAGVSQSPRYKVTKRGQDVALRCDPISGHVSLYWYRQALGQGPEFLTYFNYEAQQDKSGLPNDRFSAERPEGSISTLTIQRTEQRDSAMYRCASSEDRDHYEQYFGPGTRLTVT.

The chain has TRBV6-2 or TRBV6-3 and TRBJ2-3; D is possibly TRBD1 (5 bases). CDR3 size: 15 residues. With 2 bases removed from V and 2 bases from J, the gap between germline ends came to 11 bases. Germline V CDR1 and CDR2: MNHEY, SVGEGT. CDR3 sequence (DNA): TGTGCCAGCAGTTACGATGGGGCCTACACAGATACGCAGTATTTT. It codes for CASSYDGAYTDTQYF.

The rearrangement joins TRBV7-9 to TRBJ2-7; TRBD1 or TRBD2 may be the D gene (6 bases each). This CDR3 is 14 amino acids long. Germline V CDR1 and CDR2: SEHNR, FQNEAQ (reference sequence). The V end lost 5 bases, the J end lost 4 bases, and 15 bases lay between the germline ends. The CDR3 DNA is TGTGCCAGCAGCGCTGGAGGGGGGCCGTACGAGCAGTACTTC. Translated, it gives CASSAGGGPYEQYF.

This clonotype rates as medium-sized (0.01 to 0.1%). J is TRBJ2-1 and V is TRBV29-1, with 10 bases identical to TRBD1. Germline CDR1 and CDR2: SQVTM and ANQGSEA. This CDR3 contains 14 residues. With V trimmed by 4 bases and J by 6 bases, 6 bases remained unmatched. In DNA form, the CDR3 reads TGCAGCGTTGTTGGGACAGGGGCCCTCAATGAGCAGTTCTTC. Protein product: CSVVGTGALNEQFF.

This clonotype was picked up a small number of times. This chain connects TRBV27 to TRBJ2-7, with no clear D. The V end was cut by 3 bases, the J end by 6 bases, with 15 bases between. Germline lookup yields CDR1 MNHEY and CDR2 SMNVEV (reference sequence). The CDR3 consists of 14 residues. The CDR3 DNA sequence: TGTGCCAGCAGTTTTGGGCTAGACTTAGGCGAGCAGTACTTC. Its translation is CASSFGLDLGEQYF.

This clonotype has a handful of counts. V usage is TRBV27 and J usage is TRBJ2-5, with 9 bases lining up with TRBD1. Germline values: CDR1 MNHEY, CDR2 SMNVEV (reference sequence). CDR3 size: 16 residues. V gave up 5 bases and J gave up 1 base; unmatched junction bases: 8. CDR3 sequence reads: CASSPRLTGGQETQYF. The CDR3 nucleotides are TGTGCCAGCAGTCCACGGCTGACAGGGGGCCAAGAGACCCAGTACTTC.

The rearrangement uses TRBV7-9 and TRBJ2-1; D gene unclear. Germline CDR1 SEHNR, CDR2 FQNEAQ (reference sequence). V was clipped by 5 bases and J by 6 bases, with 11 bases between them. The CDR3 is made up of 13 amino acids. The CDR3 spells CASSPSPLNEQFF. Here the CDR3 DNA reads TGTGCCAGCAGCCCAAGCCCCCTCAATGAGCAGTTCTTC. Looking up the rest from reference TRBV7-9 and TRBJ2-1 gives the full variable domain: DTGVSQNPRHKITKRGQNVTFRCDPISEHNRLYWYRQTLGQGPEFLTYFQNEAQLEKSRLLSDRFSAERPKGSFSTLEIQRTEQGDSAMYLCASSPSPLNEQFFGPGTRLTVL.

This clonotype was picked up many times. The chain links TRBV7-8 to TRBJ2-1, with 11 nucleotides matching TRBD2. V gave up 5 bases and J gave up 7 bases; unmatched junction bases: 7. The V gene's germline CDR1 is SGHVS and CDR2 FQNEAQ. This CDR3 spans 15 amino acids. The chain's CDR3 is CASSLSGGAGNEQFF. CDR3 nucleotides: TGTGCCAGCAGCCTTAGCGGGGGGGCCGGTAATGAGCAGTTCTTC. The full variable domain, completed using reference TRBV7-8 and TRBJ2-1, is GAGVSQSPRYKVAKRGQDVALRCDPISGHVSLFWYQQALGQGPEFLTYFQNEAQLDKSGLPSDRFFAERPEGSVSTLKIQRTQQEDSAVYLCASSLSGGAGNEQFFGPGTRLTVL.

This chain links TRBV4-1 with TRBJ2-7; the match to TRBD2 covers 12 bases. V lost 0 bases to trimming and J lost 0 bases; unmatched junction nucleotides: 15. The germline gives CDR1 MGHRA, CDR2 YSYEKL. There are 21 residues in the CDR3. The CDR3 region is CASSQDMDMTSGGRSSYEQYF. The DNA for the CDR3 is TGCGCCAGCAGCCAAGATATGGACATGACTAGCGGGGGCCGCAGCTCCTACGAGCAGTACTTC.

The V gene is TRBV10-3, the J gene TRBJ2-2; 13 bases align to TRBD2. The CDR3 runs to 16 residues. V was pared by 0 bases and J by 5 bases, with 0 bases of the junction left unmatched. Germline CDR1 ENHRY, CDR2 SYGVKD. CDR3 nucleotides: TGTGCCATCAGTGAGTCGGGACTAGCGGGAACCGGGGAGCTGTTTTTT. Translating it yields CAISESGLAGTGELFF.

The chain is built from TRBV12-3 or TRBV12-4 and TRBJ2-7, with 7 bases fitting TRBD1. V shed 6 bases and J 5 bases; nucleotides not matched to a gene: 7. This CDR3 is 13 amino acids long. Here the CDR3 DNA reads TGTGCCAGCAGCCCAGGGGGATTGGACGAGCAGTACTTC. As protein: CASSPGGLDEQYF.

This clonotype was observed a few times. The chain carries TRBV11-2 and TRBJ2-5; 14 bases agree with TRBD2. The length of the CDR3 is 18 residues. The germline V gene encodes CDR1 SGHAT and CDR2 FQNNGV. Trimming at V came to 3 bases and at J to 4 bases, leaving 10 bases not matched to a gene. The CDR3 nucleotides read TGTGCCAGCAGCTTGGGGCCCAGGACTAGCGGGAGGCTAGAGACCCAGTACTTC. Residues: CASSLGPRTSGRLETQYF.

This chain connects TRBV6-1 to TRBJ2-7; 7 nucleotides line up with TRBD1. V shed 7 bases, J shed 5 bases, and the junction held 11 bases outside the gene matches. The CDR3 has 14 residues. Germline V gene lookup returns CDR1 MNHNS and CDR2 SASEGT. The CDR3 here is CASTTRGFFDEQYF. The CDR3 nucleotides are TGTGCCAGCACCACCAGGGGGTTCTTCGACGAGCAGTACTTC.

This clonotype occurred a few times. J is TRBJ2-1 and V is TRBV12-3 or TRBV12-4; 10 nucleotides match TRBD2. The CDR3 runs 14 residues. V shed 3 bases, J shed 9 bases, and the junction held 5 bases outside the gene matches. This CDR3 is CASSLIAGGGEQFF. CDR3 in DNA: TGTGCCAGCAGTTTGATAGCGGGAGGCGGTGAGCAGTTCTTC.